This T cell receptor (beta chain) was identified in a study of shared clonotypes between healthy human individuals. Study findings and constraints: Clonotype sharing across donors was expected to vary with sequencing depth.

Turning to this clone: What it binds is not known. Other DNA variants within this sample encode the same CDR3.

Trimming removed 3 bases at V and 2 bases at J, with 8 bases between. Germline CDR1 LNHDA, CDR2 SQIVND (reference sequence). The CDR3 totals 13 residues. This was a deep-level run. Each subset's genomic DNA was shared equally among a number of immunoSEQ plates. Per sorted-subset replicate PCR, input was approximately 210 ng DNA, representing around 28,000 T cell genomes. This table comes from immunoSEQ multiplex PCR, and its TCRdb copy is limited to in-frame clones, with some not included. The sample yields 2 million to 2.5 million clones, around 95% seen once. V gene TRBV19 combines with J gene TRBJ2-7; maybe TRBD2 (6 bases). This TCR came from a man aged 18-30 years in good health. Material: naive CD4+ T cells sorted from blood. Sample subset: CD45RA+ positively selected. CDR3 sequence: CASSIGEAYEQYF. The CDR3 nucleotides read TGTGCCAGTAGTATCGGGGAGGCCTACGAGCAGTACTTC.